The present T cell receptor (beta chain) was sequenced within a study of blood T cells in healthy people across ages. Broader study findings: Expanded clonotype changes were possibly confounded by unknown donor CMV status.

CDR1 is SGHRS, CDR2 YFSETQ, per germline. Trimming left V 3 bases short and J 6 bases short, with 15 bases between. The CDR3 sequence is 14 residues long. The second PCR ran about 6 to 12 cycles with a sample-barcoded 5' primer and J-beta primers. TCRdb called the 5' RACE reads again in MiXCR, with one record for every CDR3 protein. The sample yields 700,000 or so distinct CDR3 sequences, about a fifth seen once. On this clonotype itself: Its antigen remains unidentified.

The sequence was collected from a man aged 65-85 years in good health. The chain joins TRBV5-1 to TRBJ1-1; D unclear. Input material: blood. The CDR3 reads CASSWETPTSEAFF. For the CDR3, the DNA is TGCGCCAGCAGCTGGGAGACACCCACTTCTGAAGCTTTCTTT.